This T cell receptor beta chain was sequenced in a study of beta chain features in type 1 diabetes. Across the study: Similarity in age, gender and cell yields was seen between patients and healthy donors. Study results and limitations: Patients with Type 1 diabetes showed moderately but significantly shorter TCRB CDR3s in all four CD4+ subsets.

All of the isolated RNA was reverse transcribed, so expressed TCRB transcripts were sequenced. This table comes from immunoSEQ multiplex PCR, and its TCRdb copy is limited to in-frame clones, with some not included. The data show 250,000 to 300,000 clones, 24% seen once. Germline V gene data show CDR1 as SQVTM and CDR2 as ANQGSEA. V dropped 4 bases and J dropped 4 bases, with 10 bases sitting between them. CDR3 length equals 13 residues. Sorting with CD45RO/CCR7/CD25/CD127/CD95/CD27 yielded naive, central memory, regulatory and stem-like memory CD4+ cells. In the case of this clone: What it recognizes is unknown.

The material sequenced was naive CD4+ T cells from blood. The rearrangement uses TRBV29-1 and TRBJ2-2; weak D call: TRBD2 (7 bases). The receptor's source is a woman aged 25-40 years with type 1 diabetes. The CDR3 coding sequence is TGCAGCGTTGCGGGGGGCAGCACCGGGGAGCTGTTTTTT. Translation gives CSVAGGSTGELFF.